This note documents a single T cell receptor beta chain sequence. Its antigen is not identified. Method: immunoSEQ multiplex PCR; TCRdb's copy keeps in-frame clones and lacks some. The sample includes approximately 130,000 clones, over 75% of them seen just once. The data derive from a study of cytomegalovirus exposure and HLA in healthy donors. This CDR3 spans 15 amino acids. Germline-derived CDR1 and CDR2 are LNHDA and SQIVND (reference sequence). V was clipped by 3 bases and J by 6 bases, with 16 bases between them. Broader study findings: The classifier was said to identify cytomegalovirus status with high specificity and sensitivity. There were around 160 TCR beta chains listed as cytomegalovirus-associated. Whilst most TCR sequences proved rare, a subset of public TCRs occurred across many donors. First-cohort TCR clusters were later found to tend to co-occur in the 90 to 150 validation repertoires.

This clonotype was obtained from a woman aged 30 to 39 in good health and CMV-seronegative. Input material: PBMCs. The chain has TRBV19 and TRBJ2-3; D possibly corresponds to TRBD2 (7 bases). The CDR3 sequence is CASSIGGGPFDTQYF. The CDR3 coding sequence is TGTGCCAGTAGTATTGGGGGGGGCCCCTTTGATACGCAGTATTTT.